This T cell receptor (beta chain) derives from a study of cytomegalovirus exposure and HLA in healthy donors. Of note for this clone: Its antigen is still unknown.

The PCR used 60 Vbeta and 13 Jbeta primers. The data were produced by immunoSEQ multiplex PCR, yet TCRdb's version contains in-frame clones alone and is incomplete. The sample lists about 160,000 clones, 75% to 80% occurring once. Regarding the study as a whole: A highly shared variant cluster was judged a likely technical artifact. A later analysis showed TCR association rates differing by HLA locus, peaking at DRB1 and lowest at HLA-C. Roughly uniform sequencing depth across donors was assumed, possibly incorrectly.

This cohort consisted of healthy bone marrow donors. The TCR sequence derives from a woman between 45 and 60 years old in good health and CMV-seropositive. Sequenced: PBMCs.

The CDR3 spells CASSLGGSTEAFF. The CDR3 nucleotides are TGTGCCAGCAGCTTAGGAGGGTCCACTGAAGCTTTCTTT. The V call is TRBV7-2, the J call TRBJ1-1; D is undetermined. Trimming shortened V by 1 base and J by 4 bases, and 7 bases separated the two germline ends. The CDR3 has 13 amino acids. Germline V gene lookup returns CDR1 SGHTA and CDR2 FQGNSA.